Shown below are 7 T cell receptor beta chains from a single sample sequenced in a study of blood T cells in healthy people across ages. Through a sample-barcoded 5' primer and a J-beta primer mix, a second PCR was run for roughly 6 to 12 cycles. TCRdb redid the calling of the 5' RACE reads with MiXCR, one entry per CDR3 protein. The sample has fewer than 650,000 distinct CDR3 sequences; about 28% are singletons. Another study also made use of these data, one on T cells of mothers and their children.

The sequencing input was blood. All receptors come from a boy aged 2 to 10 in good health.

The CDR3 DNA reads as TGTGCCAGCAGCTTGGCCAAAGGGGGATTGTACATTCAGTACTTC. It encodes CASSLAKGGLYIQYF. The rearrangement uses TRBV5-6 and TRBJ2-4, with D tentatively TRBD1 (6 bases). With 0 bases removed from V and 8 bases from J, the gap between germline ends came to 15 bases. Germline V gene sequence: CDR1 SGHDT, CDR2 YYEEEE. The CDR3 runs 15 residues.

The chain joins TRBV6-5 to TRBJ2-1; 10 nucleotides match TRBD2. Germline loops: CDR1 MNHEY, CDR2 SVGAGI. With V trimmed by 2 bases and J by 0 bases, 13 bases remained unmatched. The CDR3 is made up of 20 amino acids. The CDR3 DNA sequence: TGTGCCAGCAGTTACGATCGTCAGGCTAGCGGGGGCCTCTCCTACAATGAGCAGTTCTTC. Translation: CASSYDRQASGGLSYNEQFF.

The gene calls are TRBV25-1 and TRBJ2-3, with D tentatively TRBD2 (6 bases). This CDR3 spans 15 amino acids. CDR1 is MGHDK and CDR2 is SYGVNS in the germline V gene. With 6 bases removed from V and 0 bases from J, the gap between germline ends came to 13 bases. CDR3 DNA: TGTGCCAGCAGCTTGGAGGGAATTAGCACAGATACGCAGTATTTT. Its translation is CASSLEGISTDTQYF.

This clonotype has a handful of counts. The rearrangement uses TRBV12-5 and TRBJ1-4; D gene ambiguous. The germline V gene encodes CDR1 LGHNT and CDR2 FRNRAP. CDR3 length: 14 amino acids. The V gene lost 3 bases and the J gene lost 0 bases, with 5 bases spanning the gap. The CDR3 DNA follows: TGTGCTAGTGGTTTTGCAACAACTAATGAAAAACTGTTTTTT. Its translation: CASGFATTNEKLFF. Looking up the rest from reference TRBV12-5 and TRBJ1-4 gives the full variable domain: DARVTQTPRHKVTEMGQEVTMRCQPILGHNTVFWYRQTMMQGLELLAYFRNRAPLDDSGMPKDRFSAEMPDATLATLKIQPSEPRDSAVYFCASGFATTNEKLFFGSGTQLSVL.

This clonotype appeared a few times. This CDR3 fails to terminate in the conserved phenylalanine or tryptophan, so it likely reflects a read error. Because the CDR3's place on the DNA is in doubt, the DNA is left out and the CDR3 is given as listed by TCRdb. The chain combines TRBV4-3 with TRBJ2-7; the table gives TRBD1 as D, unverified against the DNA. The CDR3 contains 9 residues when both ends are counted. Germline CDR1 and CDR2: LGHNA and YSLEER. The chain's CDR3 is CASSQDRGL.

This clonotype was counted a few times. The J gene is TRBJ2-5, the V gene TRBV18; D gene ambiguous. V lost 2 bases, J lost 4 bases, and 11 bases lay in between. Germline-derived CDR1 and CDR2 are KGHSH and LQKENI. The CDR3 length is 14 residues. DNA of the CDR3: TGTGCCAGCTCACCAAGCGAAGCTAGAGAGACCCAGTACTTC. As protein: CASSPSEARETQYF.

The CDR3 loop is CASSLRQRNEKLFF. DNA for the CDR3: TGTGCCAGCAGTTTACGACAGAGAAATGAAAAACTGTTTTTT. This chain joins TRBV6-5 and TRBJ1-4; possible D gene TRBD1, 5 bases. CDR1 is MNHEY and CDR2 is SVGAGI in the germline V gene. The CDR3 sequence is 14 residues long. V was shortened by 4 bases and J by 5 bases, with 11 bases between the two germline ends.